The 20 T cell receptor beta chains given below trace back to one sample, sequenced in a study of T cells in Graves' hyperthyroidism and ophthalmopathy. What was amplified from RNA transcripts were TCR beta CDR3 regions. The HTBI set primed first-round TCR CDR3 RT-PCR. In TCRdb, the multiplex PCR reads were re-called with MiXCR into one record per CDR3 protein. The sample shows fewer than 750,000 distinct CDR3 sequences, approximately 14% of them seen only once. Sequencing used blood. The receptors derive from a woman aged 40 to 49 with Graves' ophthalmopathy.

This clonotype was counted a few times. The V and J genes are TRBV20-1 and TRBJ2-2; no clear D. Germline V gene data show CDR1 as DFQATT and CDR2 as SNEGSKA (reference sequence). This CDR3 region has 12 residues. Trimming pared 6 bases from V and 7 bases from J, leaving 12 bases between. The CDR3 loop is CSARGLFGELFF. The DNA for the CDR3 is TGCAGTGCCCGCGGCCTATTCGGGGAGCTGTTTTTT.

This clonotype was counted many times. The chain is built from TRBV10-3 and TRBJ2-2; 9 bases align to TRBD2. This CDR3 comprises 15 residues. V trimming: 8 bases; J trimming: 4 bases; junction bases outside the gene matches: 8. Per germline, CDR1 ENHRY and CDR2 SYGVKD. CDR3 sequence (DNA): TGTGCCATCCCTCGGGTTAGCGGGAGCACCGGGGAGCTGTTTTTT. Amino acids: CAIPRVSGSTGELFF.

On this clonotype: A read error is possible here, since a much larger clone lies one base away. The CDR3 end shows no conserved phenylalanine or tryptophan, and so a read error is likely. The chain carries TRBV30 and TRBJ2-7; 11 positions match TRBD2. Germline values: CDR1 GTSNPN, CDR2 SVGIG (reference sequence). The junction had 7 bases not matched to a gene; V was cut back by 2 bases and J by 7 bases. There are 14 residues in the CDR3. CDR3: CAWSTSGSLREQYL. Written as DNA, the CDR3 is TGTGCCTGGAGTACTAGCGGGAGCCTAAGAGAGCAGTACCTC.

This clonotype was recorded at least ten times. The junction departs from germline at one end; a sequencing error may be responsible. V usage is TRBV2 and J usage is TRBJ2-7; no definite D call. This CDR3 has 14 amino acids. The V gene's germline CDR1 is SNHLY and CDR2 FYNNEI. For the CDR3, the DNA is TGTGTCAGCAGCGTCCAGACACGAGGCTACGAGCAGTACTTC. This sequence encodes CVSSVQTRGYEQYF.

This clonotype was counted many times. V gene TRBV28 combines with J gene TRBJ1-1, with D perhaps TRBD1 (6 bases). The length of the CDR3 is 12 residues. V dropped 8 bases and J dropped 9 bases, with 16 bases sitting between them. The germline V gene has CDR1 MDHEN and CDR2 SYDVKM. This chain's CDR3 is CASLPLGGQAFF. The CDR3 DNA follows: TGTGCCAGCCTCCCCCTCGGGGGGCAAGCTTTCTTT. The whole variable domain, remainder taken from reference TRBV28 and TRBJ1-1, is DVKVTQSSRYLVKRTGEKVFLECVQDMDHENMFWYRQDPGLGLRLIYFSYDVKMKEKGDIPEGYSVSREKKERFSLILESASTNQTSMYLCASLPLGGQAFFGQGTRLTVV.

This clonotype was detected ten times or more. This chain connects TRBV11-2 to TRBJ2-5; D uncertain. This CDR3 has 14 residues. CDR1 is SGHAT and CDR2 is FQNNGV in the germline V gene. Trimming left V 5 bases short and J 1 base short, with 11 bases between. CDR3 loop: CASSHGRTQETQYF. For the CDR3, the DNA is TGTGCCAGCAGCCACGGAAGAACCCAAGAGACCCAGTACTTC.

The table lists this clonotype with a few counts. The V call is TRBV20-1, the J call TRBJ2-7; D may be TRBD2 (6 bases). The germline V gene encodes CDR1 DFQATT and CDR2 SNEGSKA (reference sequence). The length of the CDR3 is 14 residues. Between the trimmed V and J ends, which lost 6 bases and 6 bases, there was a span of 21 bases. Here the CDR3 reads CSASQRVAGFEQYF. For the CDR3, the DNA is TGCAGTGCAAGCCAGCGGGTGGCCGGTTTCGAGCAGTACTTC.

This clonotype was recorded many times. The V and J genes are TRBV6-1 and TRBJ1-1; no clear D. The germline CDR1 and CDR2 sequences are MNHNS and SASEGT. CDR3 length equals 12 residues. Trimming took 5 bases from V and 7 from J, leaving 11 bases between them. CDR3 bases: TGTGCCAGCAGTAGACCGGGCATTGAAGCTTTCTTT. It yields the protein CASSRPGIEAFF.

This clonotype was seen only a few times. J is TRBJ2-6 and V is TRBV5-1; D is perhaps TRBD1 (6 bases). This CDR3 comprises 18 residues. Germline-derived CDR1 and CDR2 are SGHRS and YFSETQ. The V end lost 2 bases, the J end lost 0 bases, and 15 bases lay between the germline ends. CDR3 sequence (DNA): TGCGCCAGCAGCTTTCGGACAGAAAGACTCTCTGGGGCCAACGTCCTGACTTTC. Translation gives CASSFRTERLSGANVLTF.

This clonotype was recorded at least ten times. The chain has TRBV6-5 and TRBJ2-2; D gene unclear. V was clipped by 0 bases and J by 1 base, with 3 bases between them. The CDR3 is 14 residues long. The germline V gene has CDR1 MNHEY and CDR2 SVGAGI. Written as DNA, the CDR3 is TGTGCCAGCAGTTACTCGAGGAACACCGGGGAGCTGTTTTTT. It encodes CASSYSRNTGELFF.

The CDR3 sequence is CSATEGTGNTIYF. DNA of the CDR3: TGCAGTGCTACAGAGGGCACTGGAAACACCATATATTTT. The V gene is TRBV20-1, the J gene TRBJ1-3; D call uncertain. CDR1 and CDR2 (germline): DFQATT, SNEGSKA (reference sequence). Between the trimmed V and J ends, which lost 4 bases and 2 bases, there was a span of 9 bases. The CDR3 totals 13 residues.

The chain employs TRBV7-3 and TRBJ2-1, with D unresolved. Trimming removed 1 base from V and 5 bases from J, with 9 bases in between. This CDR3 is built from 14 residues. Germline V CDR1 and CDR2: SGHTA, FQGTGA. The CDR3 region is CASSLNGINNEQFF. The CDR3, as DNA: TGTGCCAGCAGCTTAAACGGAATTAACAATGAGCAGTTCTTC.

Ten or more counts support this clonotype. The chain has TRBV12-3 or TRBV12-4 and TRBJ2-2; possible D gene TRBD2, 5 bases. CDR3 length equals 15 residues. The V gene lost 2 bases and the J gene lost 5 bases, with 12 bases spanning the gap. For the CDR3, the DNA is TGTGCCAGCAGTTTACTAGCCCCGGGGACCGGGGAGCTGTTTTTT. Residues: CASSLLAPGTGELFF.

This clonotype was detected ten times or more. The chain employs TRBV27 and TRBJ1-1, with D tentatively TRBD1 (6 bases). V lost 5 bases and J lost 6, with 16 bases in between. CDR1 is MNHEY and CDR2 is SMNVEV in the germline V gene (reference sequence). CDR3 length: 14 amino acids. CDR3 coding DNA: TGTGCCAGCAGTACCACACACAGGGCCCCTGAAGCTTTCTTT. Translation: CASSTTHRAPEAFF.

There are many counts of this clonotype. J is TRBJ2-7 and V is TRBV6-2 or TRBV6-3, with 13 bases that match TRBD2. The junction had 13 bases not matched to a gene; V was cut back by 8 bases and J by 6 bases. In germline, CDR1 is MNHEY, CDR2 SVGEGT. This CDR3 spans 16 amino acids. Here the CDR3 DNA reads TGTGCCAGCTGGGACGGGACTAGCGGGGAAGATGGCGAGCAGTACTTC. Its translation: CASWDGTSGEDGEQYF.

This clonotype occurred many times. The CDR3 DNA follows: TGCAGTGCTAGAGATACAACAGCAACCGGCTACACCTTC. Amino acid sequence: CSARDTTATGYTF. This chain links TRBV20-1 with TRBJ1-2; D is unresolved. Trimming shortened V by 0 bases and J by 8 bases, and 13 bases separated the two germline ends. The germline gives CDR1 DFQATT, CDR2 SNEGSKA (reference sequence). The CDR3 runs 13 residues.

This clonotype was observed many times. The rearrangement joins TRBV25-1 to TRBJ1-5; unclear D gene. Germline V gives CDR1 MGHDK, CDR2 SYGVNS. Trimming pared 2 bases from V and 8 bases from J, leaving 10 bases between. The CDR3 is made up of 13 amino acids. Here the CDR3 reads CASSEDPEEPQHF. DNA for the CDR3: TGTGCCAGCAGTGAAGATCCGGAGGAGCCCCAGCATTTT.

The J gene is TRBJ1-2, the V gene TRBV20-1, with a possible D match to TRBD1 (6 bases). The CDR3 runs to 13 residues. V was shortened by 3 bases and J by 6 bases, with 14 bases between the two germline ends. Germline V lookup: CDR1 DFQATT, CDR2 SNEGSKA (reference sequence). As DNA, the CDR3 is TGCAGTGCTAGGGTCAGGGGAGGTCATGGCTACACCTTC. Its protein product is CSARVRGGHGYTF.

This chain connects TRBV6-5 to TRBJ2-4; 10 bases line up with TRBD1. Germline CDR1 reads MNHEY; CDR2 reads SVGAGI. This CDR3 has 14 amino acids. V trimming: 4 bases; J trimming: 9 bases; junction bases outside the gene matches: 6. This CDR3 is CASSSTGGKVIQYF. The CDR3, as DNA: TGTGCCAGCAGTTCGACAGGGGGCAAGGTCATTCAGTACTTC.

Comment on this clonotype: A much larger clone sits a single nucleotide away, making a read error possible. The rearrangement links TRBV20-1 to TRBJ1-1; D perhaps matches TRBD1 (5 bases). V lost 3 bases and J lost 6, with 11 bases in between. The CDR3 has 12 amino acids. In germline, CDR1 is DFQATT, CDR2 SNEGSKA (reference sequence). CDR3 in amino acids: CSASSGTAEAFF. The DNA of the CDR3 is TGCAGTGCTAGTTCAGGGACTGCTGAAGCTTTCTTT.